Presented here are 25 T cell receptor beta chains from one specimen sequenced in a study of OX40 agonist ivuxolimab in advanced cancers. The receptor library was made with the immunoSEQ multiplex PCR assay. Drawn from immuneACCESS, this table holds only the in-frame rearrangements with V and J called that TCRdb kept. Clones are partly lost; checked studies trace under half to an unresolved V gene and leave the rest unexplained. Recorded for this sample are under 150,000 clones; about 92% of them occurred a single time. Over 0.8% of the sample rests with the top ten. Specimen: CD4+ or CD8+ T cells sorted from blood, collected in a trial of the OX40 agonist ivuxolimab. Receptors originate from an adult with an advanced solid tumor such as melanoma, head and neck, liver or kidney cancer.

CDR3 loop: CASSLAGGLSITEAFF. Here the CDR3 DNA reads TGCGCCAGCAGCTTGGCCGGGGGGCTCTCGATCACTGAAGCTTTCTTT. The chain is built from TRBV5-1 and TRBJ1-1, with a weak D call TRBD1 (6 bases). Per germline, CDR1 SGHRS and CDR2 YFSETQ. The CDR3 totals 16 residues. V gave up 0 bases and J gave up 4 bases, with 16 bases separating them. Together with reference TRBV5-1 and TRBJ1-1, the CDR3 gives the full variable domain: KAGVTQTPRYLIKTRGQQVTLSCSPISGHRSVSWYQQTPGQGLQFLFEYFSETQRNKGNFPGRFSGRQFSNSRSEMNVSTLELGDSALYLCASSLAGGLSITEAFFGQGTRLTVV.

This chain connects TRBV28 to TRBJ1-6; 9 nucleotides agree with TRBD1. There are 15 residues in the CDR3. The germline V gene encodes CDR1 MDHEN and CDR2 SYDVKM. V trimming: 3 bases; J trimming: 11 bases; junction bases outside the gene matches: 8. CDR3 nucleotide sequence: TGTGCCAGCAGTTTCCCCGGGACAGGGCCGACACCCCTCCACTTT. Encoded protein: CASSFPGTGPTPLHF. The full variable domain, with the rest looked up from reference TRBV28 and TRBJ1-6, is DVKVTQSSRYLVKRTGEKVFLECVQDMDHENMFWYRQDPGLGLRLIYFSYDVKMKEKGDIPEGYSVSREKKERFSLILESASTNQTSMYLCASSFPGTGPTPLHFGNGTRLTVT.

The chain recombines TRBV6-6 with TRBJ1-1; D possibly corresponds to TRBD1 (5 bases). The CDR3 totals 14 residues. The germline V gene encodes CDR1 MNHNY and CDR2 SVGAGI (reference sequence). Trimming removed 4 bases at V and 4 bases at J, with 13 bases between. CDR3 sequence: CASSFTLGATEAFF. CDR3 coding DNA: TGTGCCAGCAGTTTTACATTAGGGGCCACTGAAGCTTTCTTT.

The gene calls are TRBV5-6 and TRBJ2-7, with D tentatively TRBD2 (5 bases). V shed 4 bases and J shed 0 bases, with 8 bases lying between them. This CDR3 spans 13 amino acids. Germline V CDR1 and CDR2: SGHDT, YYEEEE. The CDR3 coding sequence is TGTGCCAGCAGCCCCAGCGGCTCCTACGAGCAGTACTTC. It encodes CASSPSGSYEQYF.

The rearrangement uses TRBV10-3 and TRBJ1-1; the D gene is possibly TRBD1 (5 bases). CDR1 is ENHRY, CDR2 SYGVKD, per germline. There are 16 residues in the CDR3. With 2 bases removed from V and 5 bases from J, the gap between germline ends came to 18 bases. The CDR3 DNA reads as TGTGCCATCAGTGAGGGGCAGAACGGGGGAAGGACTGAAGCTTTCTTT. As protein: CAISEGQNGGRTEAFF.

The rearrangement joins TRBV7-9 to TRBJ1-4; the D is unclear. Trimming removed 2 bases at V and 0 bases at J, with 13 bases between. Germline CDR1 and CDR2: SEHNR and FQNEAQ (reference sequence). The CDR3 totals 17 residues. Written as DNA, the CDR3 is TGTGCCAGCAGCTTACGCCCAAGTTTAACAACTAATGAAAAACTGTTTTTT. The encoded protein is CASSLRPSLTTNEKLFF.

In DNA, the CDR3 is TGTGCCAGCAGTGGGGATTTCCCCTACAATGAGCAGTTCTTC. Its translation is CASSGDFPYNEQFF. The V and J genes are TRBV6-1 and TRBJ2-1; D gene ambiguous. CDR3 length: 14 amino acids. Trimming removed 4 bases at V and 2 bases at J, with 9 bases between. The V gene's germline CDR1 is MNHNS and CDR2 SASEGT.

V usage is TRBV5-1 and J usage is TRBJ2-7; tentatively, D is TRBD1 (5 bases). The CDR3 consists of 16 residues. Trimming took 0 bases from V and 5 from J, leaving 18 bases between them. Germline V gene data show CDR1 as SGHRS and CDR2 as YFSETQ. The CDR3 sequence: CASSLEWGRAGHEQYF. The CDR3 nucleotides read TGCGCCAGCAGCTTGGAATGGGGCAGGGCTGGCCACGAGCAGTACTTC.

This clone was detected only once. The chain is built from TRBV5-1 and TRBJ2-5; weak D call: TRBD2 (6 bases). Germline assignment: CDR1 SGHRS and CDR2 YFSETQ. The CDR3 spans 19 residues. V lost 4 bases and J lost 1, with 26 bases in between. In nucleotides, the CDR3 is TGCGCCAGCAGCGCCCCGTTGCGGGGTCGGACCTCGCGCCAAGAGACCCAGTACTTC. The encoded protein is CASSAPLRGRTSRQETQYF.

The CDR3 DNA reads TGTGCCAGCAGCCTTAACCCCAGGGTTCTGCGGCATGAGCAGTTCTTC. Amino acids: CASSLNPRVLRHEQFF. The J gene is TRBJ2-1, the V gene TRBV7-3; a possible D gene is TRBD1 (5 bases). Trimming shortened V by 5 bases and J by 8 bases, and 22 bases separated the two germline ends. This CDR3 has 16 amino acids. The V gene's germline CDR1 is SGHTA and CDR2 FQGTGA.

The J gene is TRBJ1-4, the V gene TRBV30, with a tentative D call TRBD1 (6 bases). V was cut by 3 bases and J by 5 bases, with 16 bases left in between. This CDR3 region has 15 residues. Germline values: CDR1 GTSNPN, CDR2 SVGIG (reference sequence). The CDR3 is CAWSRGGTTNEKLFF. The CDR3 bases are TGTGCCTGGAGCAGGGGAGGGACTACGAATGAAAAACTGTTTTTT. Drawing the rest from reference TRBV30 and TRBJ1-4, the complete variable domain is SQTIHQWPATLVQPVGSPLSLECTVEGTSNPNLYWYRQAAGRGLQLLFYSVGIGQISSEVPQNLSASRPQDRQFILSSKKLLLSDSGFYLCAWSRGGTTNEKLFFGSGTQLSVL.

The genes are TRBV28 and TRBJ2-3, with 8 bases lining up with TRBD1. The germline V gene encodes CDR1 MDHEN and CDR2 SYDVKM. With 6 bases clipped from V and 5 bases from J, the junction kept 10 bases outside the gene matches. The CDR3 is 15 residues long. CDR3 sequence reads: CASRGDRGAGDTQYF. CDR3 nucleotide sequence: TGTGCCAGCAGGGGCGACAGGGGAGCGGGAGATACGCAGTATTTT.

The V gene is TRBV7-2, the J gene TRBJ1-2; D uncertain. The germline V and J ends were trimmed by 5 bases and 5 bases, with 9 bases remaining between them. This CDR3 has 12 amino acids. Germline CDR1 is SGHTA and CDR2 is FQGNSA. The CDR3 reads CASSADGYGYTF. The CDR3 bases are TGTGCCAGCAGCGCGGACGGTTATGGCTACACCTTC.

The chain employs TRBV7-2 and TRBJ2-3, with 12 bases that match TRBD2. The CDR3 is made up of 15 amino acids. From germline, CDR1 is SGHTA and CDR2 FQGNSA. V dropped 5 bases and J dropped 5; count of bases not matched to a gene: 5. CDR3 in amino acids: CASSRLAGAIDTQYF. CDR3 nucleotide sequence: TGTGCCAGCAGCCGACTAGCGGGAGCGATAGATACGCAGTATTTT.

V usage is TRBV5-1 and J usage is TRBJ2-7; maybe TRBD1 (6 bases). V dropped 1 base and J dropped 2 bases, with 13 bases sitting between them. Germline lookup yields CDR1 SGHRS and CDR2 YFSETQ. The CDR3 contains 15 residues. The CDR3 spells CASSLTGDRTYEQYF. Here the CDR3 DNA reads TGCGCCAGCAGCTTGACAGGCGACAGGACCTACGAGCAGTACTTC.

The chain joins TRBV1 to TRBJ1-1. TRBV1 represents a pseudogene. The CDR3 runs 13 residues. The CDR3 coding sequence is TGCACCAGCAGCCAAGTCTTAAACACTGAAGCTTTCTTT. Translated: CTSSQVLNTEAFF.

The rearrangement links TRBV4-3 to TRBJ2-7; D is possibly TRBD2 (5 bases). The CDR3 is 15 residues long. Germline V gene lookup returns CDR1 LGHNA and CDR2 YSLEER. V lost 0 bases and J lost 0, with 9 bases in between. The CDR3 DNA follows: TGCGCCAGCAGCCAAGATTTTGAGGGCTCCTACGAGCAGTACTTC. Encoded protein: CASSQDFEGSYEQYF.

The CDR3 nucleotides read TGTGCCAGCTTGGCGACAGACACCTACGAGCAGTACTTC. Translated, it gives CASLATDTYEQYF. The chain combines TRBV19 with TRBJ2-7, with a possible D match to TRBD1 (5 bases). The germline V gene encodes CDR1 LNHDA and CDR2 SQIVND (reference sequence). The CDR3 has 13 residues. The V gene lost 9 bases and the J gene lost 2 bases, with 14 bases spanning the gap.

With regard to this clone: Other nucleotide sequences in the sample specify the same CDR3. This rearrangement joins TRBV10-3 to TRBJ2-7, with 7 bases identical to TRBD1. Germline V gene data show CDR1 as ENHRY and CDR2 as SYGVKD. V dropped 6 bases and J dropped 4; count of bases not matched to a gene: 6. The CDR3 length is 13 residues. Here the CDR3 reads CAISGTVWYEQYF. CDR3 DNA: TGTGCCATCAGCGGGACAGTTTGGTACGAGCAGTACTTC.

The rearrangement links TRBV2 to TRBJ1-4; maybe TRBD1 (6 bases). CDR3 length: 15 residues. V gave up 3 bases and J gave up 7 bases, with 15 bases separating them. CDR1 and CDR2 from the germline V gene are SNHLY and FYNNEI. The CDR3, as DNA: TGTGCCAGCAGTGACGGGGGAGCAGGGGTTGAAAAACTGTTTTTT. Translation: CASSDGGAGVEKLFF.

This chain links TRBV18 with TRBJ2-7; possibly TRBD1 for D (6 bases). Trimming removed 0 bases from V and 5 bases from J, with 14 bases in between. This CDR3 spans 15 amino acids. From germline, CDR1 is KGHSH and CDR2 LQKENI. CDR3 sequence reads: CASSPPRTEGDEQYF. The CDR3 nucleotides read TGTGCCAGCTCACCACCTAGGACAGAAGGGGACGAGCAGTACTTC.

The chain combines TRBV27 with TRBJ2-2; weak D call: TRBD2 (5 bases). CDR1 MNHEY and CDR2 SMNVEV come from the germline V gene (reference sequence). The V and J ends lost 3 bases and 7 bases respectively, with 9 bases between them. The CDR3 length is 13 residues. CDR3 sequence (DNA): TGTGCCAGCAGTTTCCTAGCCGGCGGGGAGCTGTTTTTT. Amino acids: CASSFLAGGELFF.

The J gene is TRBJ2-1, the V gene TRBV7-6, with no clear D. V lost 5 bases and J 8 bases, leaving 16 bases between the germline ends. The CDR3 consists of 14 residues. The germline CDR1 and CDR2 sequences are SGHVS and FNYEAQ. The CDR3 DNA sequence: TGTGCCAGCAGCCCCTGGCCCTCGAAAGATGAGCAGTTCTTC. It encodes CASSPWPSKDEQFF.

In nucleotides, the CDR3 is TGTGCCAGCACCAGACAGGGCGCTGAAGCTTTCTTT. It codes for CASTRQGAEAFF. V is TRBV28 and J is TRBJ1-1, with 7 bases lining up with TRBD1. The CDR3 is 12 residues long. Losses at the gene ends were 7 bases for V and 6 bases for J; bases not matched to a gene: 5. In germline, CDR1 is MDHEN, CDR2 SYDVKM.

The chain joins TRBV6-6 to TRBJ1-2; D gene unclear. V dropped 0 bases and J dropped 0 bases, with 8 bases sitting between them. Germline assignment: CDR1 MNHNY and CDR2 SVGAGI (reference sequence). The CDR3 is made up of 15 amino acids. The CDR3 region is CASSYSPPSNYGYTF. CDR3 DNA sequence: TGTGCCAGCAGTTACTCTCCGCCATCTAACTATGGCTACACCTTC.